Below, 18 T cell receptor beta chains from the same sample are listed, as sequenced in a study of T cells after yellow fever vaccination. Using its own MiXCR run on the 5' RACE reads, TCRdb lists one record per CDR3 protein. The table lists 620,000 or so distinct CDR3 sequences, about 12% of them singletons. The sample here was PBMCs, taken on the day of the yellow fever booster vaccination. These receptor sequences come from a man aged 30 to 39 who received the YFV17D yellow fever vaccine.

This clonotype was seen ten or more times. The chain uses TRBV29-1 and TRBJ2-3, with D possibly matching TRBD2 (6 bases). Trimming removed 5 bases at V and 0 bases at J, with 18 bases between. The CDR3 consists of 16 residues. Germline lookup yields CDR1 SQVTM and CDR2 ANQGSEA. The CDR3 loop is CSVPREARTSTDTQYF. The CDR3 bases are TGCAGCGTTCCAAGGGAGGCACGAACTAGCACAGATACGCAGTATTTT.

This clonotype has just a few counts. This chain connects TRBV16 to TRBJ1-1, with D unclear. The germline gives CDR1 KGHSY, CDR2 FQNENV. Trimming stripped 2 bases from V and 5 bases from J, with 9 bases between. The CDR3 sequence is 13 residues long. The CDR3 nucleotides read TGTGCCAGCAGCCAACGGAGGGAAACTGAAGCTTTCTTT. Protein: CASSQRRETEAFF.

This clonotype was counted ten times or more. The genes are TRBV7-8 and TRBJ2-1; TRBD1 might be the D (6 bases). From germline, CDR1 is SGHVS and CDR2 FQNEAQ. The CDR3 is made up of 12 amino acids. CDR3 sequence (DNA): TGTGCTTCCTTCGACAGGTACAATGAGCAGTTCTTC. It encodes CASFDRYNEQFF.

J is TRBJ1-2 and V is TRBV7-6; tentative D call: TRBD1 (6 bases). This CDR3 is 14 amino acids long. Germline values: CDR1 SGHVS, CDR2 FNYEAQ. The V end lost 3 bases, the J end lost 7 bases, and 15 bases lay between the germline ends. DNA for the CDR3: TGTGCCAGCAGCTTGTCGGCAGGGGCCGGTGGCTACACCTTC. Its protein product is CASSLSAGAGGYTF.

This clonotype was counted a few times. The chain has TRBV12-3 or TRBV12-4 and TRBJ1-1; D gene unclear. Trimming took 4 bases from V and 7 from J, leaving 13 bases between them. The CDR3 spans 13 residues. The CDR3 DNA reads as TGTGCCAGCAGTTCCACTGACCCCGGTGAAGCTTTCTTT. Its protein is CASSSTDPGEAFF.

The rearrangement links TRBV6-5 to TRBJ1-2; 11 bases fit TRBD1. Trimming took 7 bases from V and 7 from J; bases not matched to a gene: 17. The CDR3 length is 17 residues. In germline, CDR1 is MNHEY, CDR2 SVGAGI. The CDR3 sequence is CASTVTPDGQGAFGYTF. The CDR3 bases are TGTGCCAGCACAGTTACCCCAGATGGACAGGGGGCGTTTGGCTACACCTTC.

The chain is built from TRBV11-2 and TRBJ1-4; no firm D call. Trimming shortened V by 3 bases and J by 8 bases, and 10 bases separated the two germline ends. Germline V CDR1 and CDR2: SGHAT, FQNNGV. The CDR3 has 13 residues. CDR3 in amino acids: CASSFYIGEKLFF. The CDR3 DNA reads as TGTGCCAGCAGCTTTTACATCGGGGAAAAACTGTTTTTT.

This clonotype showed up just a few times. The rearrangement uses TRBV19 and TRBJ2-1; D remains unclear. There are 15 residues in the CDR3. Germline V gene data show CDR1 as LNHDA and CDR2 as SQIVND (reference sequence). V dropped 4 bases and J dropped 0 bases, with 10 bases sitting between them. CDR3 amino acids: CASSNARSSYNEQFF. The CDR3 DNA follows: TGTGCCAGTAGTAACGCGAGGAGCTCCTACAATGAGCAGTTCTTC.

This clonotype appeared many times. This chain uses TRBV20-1 with TRBJ2-1; TRBD2 matches at 9 bases. This CDR3 spans 14 amino acids. CDR1 DFQATT and CDR2 SNEGSKA come from the germline V gene (reference sequence). Trimming cost V 6 bases and J 5 bases; bases outside gene matches: 8. CDR3 region: CSAFGTSRNNEQFF. CDR3 bases: TGCAGTGCCTTTGGGACTAGCAGAAACAATGAGCAGTTCTTC.

This clonotype was recorded a few times. V and J are TRBV7-2 and TRBJ1-2; D is unclear. This CDR3 comprises 13 residues. Trimming shortened V by 1 base and J by 5 bases, and 8 bases separated the two germline ends. Germline V gives CDR1 SGHTA, CDR2 FQGNSA. The CDR3, as DNA: TGTGCCAGCAGCTTAGTAGAGGGTTATGGCTACACCTTC. It codes for CASSLVEGYGYTF. Full variable domain (outside the CDR3, taken from reference TRBV7-2 and TRBJ1-2): GAGVSQSPSNKVTEKGKDVELRCDPISGHTALYWYRQSLGQGLEFLIYFQGNSAPDKSGLPSDRFSAERTGGSVSTLTIQRTQQEDSAVYLCASSLVEGYGYTFGSGTRLTVV.

The chain carries TRBV5-1 and TRBJ2-7; D is perhaps TRBD1 (6 bases). CDR1 and CDR2 from the germline V gene are SGHRS and YFSETQ. The length of the CDR3 is 13 residues. V was pared by 7 bases and J by 1 base, with 12 bases between. The CDR3 DNA sequence: TGCGCCAGCGAGGGGGACGGGTCCTACGAGCAGTACTTC. This codes for CASEGDGSYEQYF. Combining the CDR3 with reference TRBV5-1 and TRBJ2-7 gives the whole variable domain KAGVTQTPRYLIKTRGQQVTLSCSPISGHRSVSWYQQTPGQGLQFLFEYFSETQRNKGNFPGRFSGRQFSNSRSEMNVSTLELGDSALYLCASEGDGSYEQYFGPGTRLTVT.

The rearrangement joins TRBV19 to TRBJ1-2; 8 bases fit TRBD1. The CDR3 has 14 residues. Germline CDR1 and CDR2: LNHDA and SQIVND (reference sequence). V lost 7 bases to trimming and J lost 4 bases; unmatched junction nucleotides: 8. As DNA, the CDR3 is TGTGCCAGTACCCAACAGACAGGGGTCTATGGCTACACCTTC. Encoded protein: CASTQQTGVYGYTF.

DNA of the CDR3: TGTGCCAGCAGGGTTCGGGACAGAGGCAGCGAGCAGTACTTC. It is translated as CASRVRDRGSEQYF. The rearrangement joins TRBV5-4 to TRBJ2-7; TRBD1 matches at 7 bases. Germline V gene data show CDR1 as SGHNT and CDR2 as YYREEE (reference sequence). V was clipped by 5 bases and J by 6 bases; unmatched bases: 11. The CDR3 sequence is 14 residues long.

This clonotype was picked up many times. Because the CDR3's place on the DNA is in doubt, the DNA is left out and the CDR3 is given as listed by TCRdb. V gene TRBV28 combines with J gene TRBJ2-5; no check of the table's D call, TRBD2, against the DNA was made. Inclusive of both ends, the CDR3 amounts to 14 amino acids. Per the germline V gene, CDR1 is MDHEN and CDR2 is SYDVKM. The CDR3 sequence is CASSLAQAQETQYF.

This clonotype was found a few times. This chain connects TRBV19 to TRBJ2-1; D not certain. Deletions cut 2 bases from V and 0 bases from J, with 8 bases between. The CDR3 has 15 residues. CDR1 and CDR2 from the germline V gene are LNHDA and SQIVND (reference sequence). Written as DNA, the CDR3 is TGTGCCAGTAGTATAATCCAGAGCTCCTACAATGAGCAGTTCTTC. Residues: CASSIIQSSYNEQFF.

This clonotype was recorded a few times. This sequence joins TRBV7-8 and TRBJ2-5, with TRBD2 matching over 12 bases. The trim removed 2 bases at V and 5 bases at J, leaving 9 bases unmatched. The CDR3 totals 17 residues. Germline V gene data show CDR1 as SGHVS and CDR2 as FQNEAQ. The CDR3 loop is CASSLTSGRRAWETQYF. The CDR3 DNA sequence: TGTGCCAGCAGCTTAACTAGCGGGAGGAGGGCGTGGGAGACCCAGTACTTC.

This clonotype was seen a handful of times. The chain recombines TRBV15 with TRBJ1-1; D is unresolved. The CDR3 loop spans 13 amino acids. Germline CDR1 and CDR2: LNHNV and YYDKDF (reference sequence). Trimming stripped 0 bases from V and 6 bases from J, with 8 bases between. The CDR3 DNA follows: TGTGCCACCAGCAGAGATCTGGCTCCTGAAGCTTTCTTT. It yields the protein CATSRDLAPEAFF.

This clonotype turned up a few times. The V and J genes are TRBV10-3 and TRBJ2-3, with TRBD2 matching over 8 bases. From germline, CDR1 is ENHRY and CDR2 SYGVKD. This CDR3 is 15 amino acids long. V lost 4 bases and J lost 2; bases outside the gene matches: 5. This chain's CDR3 is CAISGAGAYTDTQYF. CDR3 nucleotide sequence: TGTGCCATCAGTGGAGCGGGGGCATACACAGATACGCAGTATTTT.